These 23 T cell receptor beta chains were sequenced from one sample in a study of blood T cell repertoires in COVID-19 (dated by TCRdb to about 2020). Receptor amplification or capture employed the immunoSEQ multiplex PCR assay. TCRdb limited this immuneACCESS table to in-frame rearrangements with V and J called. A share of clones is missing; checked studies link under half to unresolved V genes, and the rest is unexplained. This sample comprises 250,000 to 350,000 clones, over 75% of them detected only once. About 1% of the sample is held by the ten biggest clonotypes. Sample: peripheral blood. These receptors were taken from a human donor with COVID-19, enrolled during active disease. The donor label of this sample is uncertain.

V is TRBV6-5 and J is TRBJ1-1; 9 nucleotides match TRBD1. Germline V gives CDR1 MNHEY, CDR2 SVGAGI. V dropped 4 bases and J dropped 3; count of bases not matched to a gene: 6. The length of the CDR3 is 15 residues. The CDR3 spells CASSSTRTGDTEAFF. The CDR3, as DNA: TGTGCCAGCAGTTCTACCAGGACAGGGGACACTGAAGCTTTCTTT.

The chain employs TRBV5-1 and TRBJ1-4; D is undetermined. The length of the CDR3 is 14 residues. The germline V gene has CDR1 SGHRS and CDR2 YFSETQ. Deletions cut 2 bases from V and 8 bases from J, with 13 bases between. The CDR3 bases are TGCGCCAGCAGCTTAGGGTCGGGGAAAGAAAAACTGTTTTTT. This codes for CASSLGSGKEKLFF.

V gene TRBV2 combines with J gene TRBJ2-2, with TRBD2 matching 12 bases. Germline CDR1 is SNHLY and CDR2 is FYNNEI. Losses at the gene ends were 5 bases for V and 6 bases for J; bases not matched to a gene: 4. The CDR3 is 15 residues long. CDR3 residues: CASSRLAGEAGELFF. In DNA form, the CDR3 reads TGTGCCAGCAGTCGACTAGCGGGAGAAGCCGGGGAGCTGTTTTTT.

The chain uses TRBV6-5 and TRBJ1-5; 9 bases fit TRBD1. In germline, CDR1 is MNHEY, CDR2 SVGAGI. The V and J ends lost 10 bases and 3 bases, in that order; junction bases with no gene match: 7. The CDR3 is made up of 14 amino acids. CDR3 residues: CATEQGAFNQPQHF. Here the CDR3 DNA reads TGTGCCACCGAACAGGGGGCCTTCAATCAGCCCCAGCATTTT.

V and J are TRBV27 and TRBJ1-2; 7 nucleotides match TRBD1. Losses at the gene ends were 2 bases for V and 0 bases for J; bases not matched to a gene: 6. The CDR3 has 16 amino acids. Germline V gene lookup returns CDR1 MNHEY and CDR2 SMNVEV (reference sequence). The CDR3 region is CASSLRGQNTNYGYTF. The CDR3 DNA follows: TGTGCCAGCAGTTTACGGGGACAGAATACTAACTATGGCTACACCTTC.

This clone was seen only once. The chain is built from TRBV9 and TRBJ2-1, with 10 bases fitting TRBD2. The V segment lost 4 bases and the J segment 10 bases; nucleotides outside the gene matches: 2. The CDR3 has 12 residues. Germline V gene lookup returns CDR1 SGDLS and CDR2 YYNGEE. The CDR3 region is CASSTLAGEQFF. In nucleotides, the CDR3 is TGTGCCAGCAGCACACTAGCGGGAGAGCAGTTCTTC.

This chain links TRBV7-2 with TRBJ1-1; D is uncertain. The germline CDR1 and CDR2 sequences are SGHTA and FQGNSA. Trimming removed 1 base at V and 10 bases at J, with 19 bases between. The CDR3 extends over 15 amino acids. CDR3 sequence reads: CASSLEQQNDRVAFF. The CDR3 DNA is TGTGCCAGCAGCTTAGAACAGCAAAATGATCGCGTAGCTTTCTTT.

The CDR3 spells CASSRTGLNTEAFF. Written as DNA, the CDR3 is TGTGCCAGCAGCCGGACAGGTTTGAACACTGAAGCTTTCTTT. The rearrangement uses TRBV27 and TRBJ1-1; 7 nucleotides align to TRBD1. The CDR3 totals 14 residues. The trim removed 6 bases at V and 0 bases at J, leaving 4 bases unmatched. In germline, CDR1 is MNHEY, CDR2 SMNVEV (reference sequence).

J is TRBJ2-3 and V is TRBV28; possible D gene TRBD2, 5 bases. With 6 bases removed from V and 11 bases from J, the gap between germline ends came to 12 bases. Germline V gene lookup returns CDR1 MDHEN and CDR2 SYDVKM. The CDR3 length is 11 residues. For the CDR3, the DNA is TGTGCCAGCAGCACTAGTATTTGGCAGTATTTT. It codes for CASSTSIWQYF.

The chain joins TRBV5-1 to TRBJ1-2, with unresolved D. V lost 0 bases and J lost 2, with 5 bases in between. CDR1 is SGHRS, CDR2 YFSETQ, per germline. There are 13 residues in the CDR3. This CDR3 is CASSLAENYGYTF. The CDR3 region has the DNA TGCGCCAGCAGCTTGGCGGAGAACTATGGCTACACCTTC.

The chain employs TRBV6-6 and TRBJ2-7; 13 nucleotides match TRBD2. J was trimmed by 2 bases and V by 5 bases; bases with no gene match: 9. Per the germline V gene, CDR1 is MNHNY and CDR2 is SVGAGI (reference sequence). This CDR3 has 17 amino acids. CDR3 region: CASSPRTSGRGAYEQYF. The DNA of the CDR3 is TGTGCCAGCAGTCCTCGGACTAGCGGGAGAGGGGCCTACGAGCAGTACTTC.

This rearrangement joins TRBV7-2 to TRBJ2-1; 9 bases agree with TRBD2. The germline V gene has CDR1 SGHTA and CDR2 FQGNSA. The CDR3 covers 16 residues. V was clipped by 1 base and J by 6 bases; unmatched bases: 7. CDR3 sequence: CASSLVKGREGNEQFF. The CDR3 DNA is TGTGCCAGCAGCTTAGTTAAGGGGCGGGAGGGCAATGAGCAGTTCTTC.

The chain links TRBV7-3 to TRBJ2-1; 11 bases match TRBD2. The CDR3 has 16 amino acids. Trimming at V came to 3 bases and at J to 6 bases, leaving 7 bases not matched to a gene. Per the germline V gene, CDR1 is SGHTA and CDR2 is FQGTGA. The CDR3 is CASSFSGRAGRNEQFF. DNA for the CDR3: TGTGCCAGCAGCTTTAGCGGGAGGGCCGGACGCAATGAGCAGTTCTTC.

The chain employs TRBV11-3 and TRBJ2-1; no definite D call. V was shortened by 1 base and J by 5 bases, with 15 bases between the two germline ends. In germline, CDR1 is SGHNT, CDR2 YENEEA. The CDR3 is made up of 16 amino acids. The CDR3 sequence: CASSLGGGQRHNEQFF. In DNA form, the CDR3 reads TGTGCCAGCAGCTTAGGTGGCGGCCAGCGCCACAATGAGCAGTTCTTC.

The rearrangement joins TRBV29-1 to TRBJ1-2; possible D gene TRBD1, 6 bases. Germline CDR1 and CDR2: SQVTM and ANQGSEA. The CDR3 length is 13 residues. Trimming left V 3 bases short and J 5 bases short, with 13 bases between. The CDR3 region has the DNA TGCAGCGTTGAGGAGATTCAGGGGTATGGCTACACCTTC. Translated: CSVEEIQGYGYTF. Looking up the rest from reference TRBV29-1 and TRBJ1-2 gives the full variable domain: SAVISQKPSRDICQRGTSLTIQCQVDSQVTMMFWYRQQPGQSLTLIATANQGSEATYESGFVIDKFPISRPNLTFSTLTVSNMSPEDSSIYLCSVEEIQGYGYTFGSGTRLTVV.

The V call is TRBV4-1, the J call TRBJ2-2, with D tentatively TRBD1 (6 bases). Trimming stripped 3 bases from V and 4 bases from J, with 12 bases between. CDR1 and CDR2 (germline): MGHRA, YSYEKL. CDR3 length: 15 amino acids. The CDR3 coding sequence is TGCGCCAGCAGCCAGTGGGGGCTTACCACCGGGGAGCTGTTTTTT. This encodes CASSQWGLTTGELFF.

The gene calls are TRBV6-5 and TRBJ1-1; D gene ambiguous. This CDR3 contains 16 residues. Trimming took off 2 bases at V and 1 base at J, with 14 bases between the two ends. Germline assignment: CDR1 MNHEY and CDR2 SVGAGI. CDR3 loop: CASSYHSRETNTEAFF. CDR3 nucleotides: TGTGCCAGCAGTTACCACTCCCGGGAAACGAACACTGAAGCTTTCTTT.

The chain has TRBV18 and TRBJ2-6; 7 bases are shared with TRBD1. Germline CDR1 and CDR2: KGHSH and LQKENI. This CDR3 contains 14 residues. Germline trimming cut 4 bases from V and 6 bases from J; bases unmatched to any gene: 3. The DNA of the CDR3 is TGTGCCAGCTCACTCGACAGGGCGGCCAACGTCCTGACTTTC. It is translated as CASSLDRAANVLTF.

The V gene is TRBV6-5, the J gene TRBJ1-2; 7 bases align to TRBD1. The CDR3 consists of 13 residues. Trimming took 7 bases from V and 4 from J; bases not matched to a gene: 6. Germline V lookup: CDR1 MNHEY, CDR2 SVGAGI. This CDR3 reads CASTRGTVYGYTF. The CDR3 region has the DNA TGTGCCAGCACTAGAGGGACAGTCTATGGCTACACCTTC.

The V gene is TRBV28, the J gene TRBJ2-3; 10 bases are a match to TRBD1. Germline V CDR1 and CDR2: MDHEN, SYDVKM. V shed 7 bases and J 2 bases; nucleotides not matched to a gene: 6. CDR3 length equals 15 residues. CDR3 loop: CASTPGTGVTDTQYF. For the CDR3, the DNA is TGTGCCAGCACGCCGGGGACAGGGGTCACAGATACGCAGTATTTT.

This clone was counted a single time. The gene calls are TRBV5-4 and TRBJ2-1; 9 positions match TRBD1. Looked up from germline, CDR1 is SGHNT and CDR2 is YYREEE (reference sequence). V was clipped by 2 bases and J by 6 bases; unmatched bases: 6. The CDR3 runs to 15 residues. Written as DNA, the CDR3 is TGTGCCAGCAGCTTAGGACAGGGGAGGATCAATGAGCAGTTCTTC. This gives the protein CASSLGQGRINEQFF.

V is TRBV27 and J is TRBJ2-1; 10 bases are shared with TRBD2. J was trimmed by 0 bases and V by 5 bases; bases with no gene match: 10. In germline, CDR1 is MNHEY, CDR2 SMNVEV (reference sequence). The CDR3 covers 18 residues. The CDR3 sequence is CASSTPASGGPSYNEQFF. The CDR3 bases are TGTGCCAGCAGTACCCCCGCTAGCGGGGGACCCTCCTACAATGAGCAGTTCTTC.

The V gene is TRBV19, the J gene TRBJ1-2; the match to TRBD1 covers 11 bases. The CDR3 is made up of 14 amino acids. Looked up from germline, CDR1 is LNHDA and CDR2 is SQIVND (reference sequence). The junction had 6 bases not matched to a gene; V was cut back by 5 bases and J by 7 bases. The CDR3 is CASSGGQGVGGYTF. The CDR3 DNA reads TGTGCCAGTAGTGGGGGACAGGGGGTAGGTGGCTACACCTTC.